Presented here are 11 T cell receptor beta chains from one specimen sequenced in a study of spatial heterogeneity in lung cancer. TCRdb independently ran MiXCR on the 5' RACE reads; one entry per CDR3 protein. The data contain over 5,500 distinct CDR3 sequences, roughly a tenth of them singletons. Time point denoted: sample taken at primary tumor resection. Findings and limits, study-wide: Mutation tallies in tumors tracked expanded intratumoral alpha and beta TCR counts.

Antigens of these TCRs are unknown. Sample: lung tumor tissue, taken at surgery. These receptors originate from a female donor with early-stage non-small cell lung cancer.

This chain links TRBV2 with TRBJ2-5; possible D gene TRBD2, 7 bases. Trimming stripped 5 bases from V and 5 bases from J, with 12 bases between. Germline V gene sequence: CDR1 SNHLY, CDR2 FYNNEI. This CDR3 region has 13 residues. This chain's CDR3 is CASSNGGLETQYF. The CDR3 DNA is TGTGCCAGCAGTAACGGGGGGCTGGAGACCCAGTACTTC.

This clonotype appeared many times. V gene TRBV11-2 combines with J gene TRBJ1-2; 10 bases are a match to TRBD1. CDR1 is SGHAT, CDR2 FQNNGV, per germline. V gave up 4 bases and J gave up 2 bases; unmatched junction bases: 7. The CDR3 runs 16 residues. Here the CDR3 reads CASSSGQGVKNYGYTF. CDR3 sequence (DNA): TGTGCCAGCAGCTCCGGACAGGGGGTAAAAAACTATGGCTACACCTTC.

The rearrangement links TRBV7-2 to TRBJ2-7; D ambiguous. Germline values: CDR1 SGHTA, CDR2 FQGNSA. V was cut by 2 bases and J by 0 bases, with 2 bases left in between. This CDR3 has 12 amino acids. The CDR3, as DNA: TGTGCCAGCAGCTTACACTCCTACGAGCAGTACTTC. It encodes CASSLHSYEQYF. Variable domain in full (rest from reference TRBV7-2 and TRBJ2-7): GAGVSQSPSNKVTEKGKDVELRCDPISGHTALYWYRQSLGQGLEFLIYFQGNSAPDKSGLPSDRFSAERTGGSVSTLTIQRTQQEDSAVYLCASSLHSYEQYFGPGTRLTVT.

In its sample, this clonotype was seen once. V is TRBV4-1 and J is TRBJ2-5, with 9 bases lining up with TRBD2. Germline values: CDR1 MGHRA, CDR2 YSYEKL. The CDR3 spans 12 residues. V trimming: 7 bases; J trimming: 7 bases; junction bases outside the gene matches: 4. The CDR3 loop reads CASTLAGTTQYF. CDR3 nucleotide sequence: TGCGCCAGCACCCTAGCGGGGACGACCCAGTACTTC.

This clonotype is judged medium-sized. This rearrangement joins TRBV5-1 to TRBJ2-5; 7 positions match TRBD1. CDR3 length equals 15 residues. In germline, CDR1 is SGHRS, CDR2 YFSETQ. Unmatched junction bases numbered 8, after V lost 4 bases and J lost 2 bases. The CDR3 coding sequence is TGCGCCAGCAGCCAGGGACAGCGTTCTCAAGAGACCCAGTACTTC. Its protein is CASSQGQRSQETQYF.

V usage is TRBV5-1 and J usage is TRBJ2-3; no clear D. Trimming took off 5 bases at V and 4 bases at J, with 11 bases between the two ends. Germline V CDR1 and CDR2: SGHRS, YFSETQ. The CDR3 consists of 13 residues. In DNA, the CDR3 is TGCGCCAGCAGAGAGCTAGAGGCAGATACGCAGTATTTT. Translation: CASRELEADTQYF.

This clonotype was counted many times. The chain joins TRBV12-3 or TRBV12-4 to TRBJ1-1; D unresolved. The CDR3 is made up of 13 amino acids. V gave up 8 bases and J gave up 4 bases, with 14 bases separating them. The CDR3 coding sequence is TGTGCCAGCGGGGAGGGCCCTTCCACTGAAGCTTTCTTT. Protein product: CASGEGPSTEAFF.

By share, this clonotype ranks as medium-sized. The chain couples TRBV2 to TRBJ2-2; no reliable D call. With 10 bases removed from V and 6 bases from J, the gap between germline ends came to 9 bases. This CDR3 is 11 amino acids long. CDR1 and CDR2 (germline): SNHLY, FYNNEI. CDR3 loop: CATRGSGELFF. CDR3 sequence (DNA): TGTGCCACTCGTGGCTCCGGGGAGCTGTTTTTT.

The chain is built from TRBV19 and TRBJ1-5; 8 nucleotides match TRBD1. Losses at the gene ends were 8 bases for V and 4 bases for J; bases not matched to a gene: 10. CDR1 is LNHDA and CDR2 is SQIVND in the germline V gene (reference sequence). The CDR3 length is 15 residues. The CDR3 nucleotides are TGTGCCAGTGGGGATCGCAGGGGGCCAAATCAGCCCCAGCATTTT. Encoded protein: CASGDRRGPNQPQHF.

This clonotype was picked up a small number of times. The CDR3 loop reads CASSLGQMKEKLFF. CDR3 nucleotides: TGTGCCAGCAGTCTGGGACAGATGAAGGAAAAACTGTTTTTT. The chain joins TRBV28 to TRBJ1-4, with 7 nucleotides matching TRBD1. The CDR3 sequence is 14 residues long. In germline, CDR1 is MDHEN, CDR2 SYDVKM. The ends lost 5 bases at V and 8 bases at J; junction bases unmatched: 8.

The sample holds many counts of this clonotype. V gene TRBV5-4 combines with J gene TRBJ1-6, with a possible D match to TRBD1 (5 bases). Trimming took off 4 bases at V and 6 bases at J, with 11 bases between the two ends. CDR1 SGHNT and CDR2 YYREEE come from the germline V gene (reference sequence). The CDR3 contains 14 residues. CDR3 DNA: TGTGCCAGCAGCCCCTGGCAGGGTAATTCACCCCTCCACTTT. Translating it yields CASSPWQGNSPLHF. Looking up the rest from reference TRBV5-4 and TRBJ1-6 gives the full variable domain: ETGVTQSPTHLIKTRGQQVTLRCSSQSGHNTVSWYQQALGQGPQFIFQYYREEENGRGNFPPRFSGLQFPNYSSELNVNALELDDSALYLCASSPWQGNSPLHFGNGTRLTVT.